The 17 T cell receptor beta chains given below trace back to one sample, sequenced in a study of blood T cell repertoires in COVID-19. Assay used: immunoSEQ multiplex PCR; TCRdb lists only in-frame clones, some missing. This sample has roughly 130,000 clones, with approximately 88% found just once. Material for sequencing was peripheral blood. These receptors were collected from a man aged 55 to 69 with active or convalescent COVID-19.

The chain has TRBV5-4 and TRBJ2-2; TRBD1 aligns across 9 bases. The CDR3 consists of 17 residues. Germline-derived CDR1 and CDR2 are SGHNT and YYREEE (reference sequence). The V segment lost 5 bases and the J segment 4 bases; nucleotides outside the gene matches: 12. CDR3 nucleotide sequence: TGTGCCAGCAGTTCCCCGAAAGGGACAGGGATCACCGGGGAGCTGTTTTTT. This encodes CASSSPKGTGITGELFF. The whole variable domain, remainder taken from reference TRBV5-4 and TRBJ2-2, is ETGVTQSPTHLIKTRGQQVTLRCSSQSGHNTVSWYQQALGQGPQFIFQYYREEENGRGNFPPRFSGLQFPNYSSELNVNALELDDSALYLCASSSPKGTGITGELFFGEGSRLTVL.

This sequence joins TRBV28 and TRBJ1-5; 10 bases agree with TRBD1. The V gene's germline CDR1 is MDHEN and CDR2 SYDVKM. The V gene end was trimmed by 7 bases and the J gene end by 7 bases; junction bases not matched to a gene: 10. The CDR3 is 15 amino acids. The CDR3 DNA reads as TGTGCCAGCAAAGTTTCGGGACAGGGGACGCAGCCCCAGCATTTT. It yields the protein CASKVSGQGTQPQHF.

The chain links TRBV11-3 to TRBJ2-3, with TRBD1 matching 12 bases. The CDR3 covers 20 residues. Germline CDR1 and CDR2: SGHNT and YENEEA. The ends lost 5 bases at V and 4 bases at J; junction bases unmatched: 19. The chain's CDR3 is CASSPSGWDPGQGAADTQYF. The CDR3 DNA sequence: TGTGCCAGCAGCCCGAGCGGATGGGATCCGGGACAGGGGGCCGCAGATACGCAGTATTTT. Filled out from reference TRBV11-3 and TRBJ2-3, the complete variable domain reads EAGVVQSPRYKIIEKKQPVAFWCNPISGHNTLYWYLQNLGQGPELLIRYENEEAVDDSQLPKDRFSAERLKGVDSTLKIQPAELGDSAVYLCASSPSGWDPGQGAADTQYFGPGTRLTVL.

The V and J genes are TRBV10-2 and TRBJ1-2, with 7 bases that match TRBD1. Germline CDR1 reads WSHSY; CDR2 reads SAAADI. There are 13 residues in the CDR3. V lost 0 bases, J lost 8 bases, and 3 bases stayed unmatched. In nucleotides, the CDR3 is TGCGCCAGCAGTGAGTCGACAGGGTGGGGCTACACCTTC. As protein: CASSESTGWGYTF.

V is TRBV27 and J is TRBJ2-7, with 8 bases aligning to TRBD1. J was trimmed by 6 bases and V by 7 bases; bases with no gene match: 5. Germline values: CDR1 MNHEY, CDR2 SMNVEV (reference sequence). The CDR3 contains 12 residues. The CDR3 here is CASKPGQVEQYF. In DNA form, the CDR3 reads TGTGCCAGCAAACCGGGACAGGTCGAGCAGTACTTC.

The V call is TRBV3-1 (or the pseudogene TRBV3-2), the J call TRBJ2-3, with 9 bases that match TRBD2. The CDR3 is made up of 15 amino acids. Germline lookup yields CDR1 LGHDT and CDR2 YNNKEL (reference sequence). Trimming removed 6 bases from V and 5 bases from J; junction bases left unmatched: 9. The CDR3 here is CASSHSGRIRDTQYF. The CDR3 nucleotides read TGTGCCAGCAGTCATAGCGGGAGAATTCGAGATACGCAGTATTTT.

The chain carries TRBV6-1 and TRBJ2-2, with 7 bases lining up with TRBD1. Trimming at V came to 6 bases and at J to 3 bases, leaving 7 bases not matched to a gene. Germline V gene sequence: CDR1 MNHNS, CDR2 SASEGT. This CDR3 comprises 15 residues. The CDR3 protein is CASRKQGLDTGELFF. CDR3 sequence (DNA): TGTGCCAGCAGGAAACAGGGGCTAGACACCGGGGAGCTGTTTTTT.

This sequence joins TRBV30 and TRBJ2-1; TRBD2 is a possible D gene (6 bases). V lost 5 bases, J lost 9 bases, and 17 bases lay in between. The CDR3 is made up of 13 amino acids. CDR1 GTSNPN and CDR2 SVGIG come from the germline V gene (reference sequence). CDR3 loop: CAWGLLEGGEQFF. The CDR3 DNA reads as TGTGCCTGGGGCCTCCTCGAGGGAGGTGAGCAGTTCTTC.

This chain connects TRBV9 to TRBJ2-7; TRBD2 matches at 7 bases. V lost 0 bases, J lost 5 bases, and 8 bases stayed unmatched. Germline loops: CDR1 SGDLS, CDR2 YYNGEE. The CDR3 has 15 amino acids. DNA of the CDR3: TGTGCCAGCAGCGTAGTCCCGACAGCGGGGAACGAGCAGTACTTC. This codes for CASSVVPTAGNEQYF.

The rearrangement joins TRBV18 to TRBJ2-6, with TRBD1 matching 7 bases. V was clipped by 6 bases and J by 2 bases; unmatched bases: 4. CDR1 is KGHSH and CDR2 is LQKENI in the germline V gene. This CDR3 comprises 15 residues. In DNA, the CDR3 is TGTGCCAGCTCCCTCACAGGGGCTGGGGCCAACGTCCTGACTTTC. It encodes CASSLTGAGANVLTF.

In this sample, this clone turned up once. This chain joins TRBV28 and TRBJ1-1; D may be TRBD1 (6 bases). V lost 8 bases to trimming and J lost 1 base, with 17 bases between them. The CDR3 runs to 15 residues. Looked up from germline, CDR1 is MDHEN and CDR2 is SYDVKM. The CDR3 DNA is TGTGCCAGCGGTCAGACAGGAGCCGAGAACACTGAAGCTTTCTTT. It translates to CASGQTGAENTEAFF.

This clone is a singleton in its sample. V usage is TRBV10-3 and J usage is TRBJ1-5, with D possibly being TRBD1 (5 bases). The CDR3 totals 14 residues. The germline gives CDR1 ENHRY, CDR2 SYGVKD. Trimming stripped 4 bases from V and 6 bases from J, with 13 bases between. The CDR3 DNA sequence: TGTGCCATCAGTGGGGGGATCGGGGGTCAGCCCCAGCATTTT. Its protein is CAISGGIGGQPQHF.

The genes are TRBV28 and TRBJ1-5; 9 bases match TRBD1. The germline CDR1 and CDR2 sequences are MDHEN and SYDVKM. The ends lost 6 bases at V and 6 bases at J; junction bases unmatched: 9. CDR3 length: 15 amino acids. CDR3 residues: CASRKQGAKGQPQHF. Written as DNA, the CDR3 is TGTGCCAGCAGAAAACAGGGGGCTAAGGGTCAGCCCCAGCATTTT.

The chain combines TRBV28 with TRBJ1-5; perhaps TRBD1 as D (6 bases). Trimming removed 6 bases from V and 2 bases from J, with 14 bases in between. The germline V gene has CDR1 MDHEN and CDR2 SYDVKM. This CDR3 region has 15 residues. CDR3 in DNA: TGTGCCAGCAGCTCCGGGACAATTGGCAATCAGCCCCAGCATTTT. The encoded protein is CASSSGTIGNQPQHF.

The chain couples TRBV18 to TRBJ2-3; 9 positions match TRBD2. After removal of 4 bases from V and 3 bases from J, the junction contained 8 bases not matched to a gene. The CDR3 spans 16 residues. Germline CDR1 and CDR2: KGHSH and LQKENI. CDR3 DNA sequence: TGTGCCAGCTCACTCTTAGCGGGAGATGGAACAGATACGCAGTATTTT. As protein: CASSLLAGDGTDTQYF. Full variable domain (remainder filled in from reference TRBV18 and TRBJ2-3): NAGVMQNPRHLVRRRGQEARLRCSPMKGHSHVYWYRQLPEEGLKFMVYLQKENIIDESGMPKERFSAEFPKEGPSILRIQQVVRGDSAAYFCASSLLAGDGTDTQYFGPGTRLTVL.

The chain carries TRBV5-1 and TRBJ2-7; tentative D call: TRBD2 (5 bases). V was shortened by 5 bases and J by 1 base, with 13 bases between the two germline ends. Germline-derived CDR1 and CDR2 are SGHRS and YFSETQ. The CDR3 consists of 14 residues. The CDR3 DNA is TGCGCCAGCAGGAGTCCGGGGATGTCCTACGAGCAGTACTTC. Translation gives CASRSPGMSYEQYF. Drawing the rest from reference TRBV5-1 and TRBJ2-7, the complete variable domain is KAGVTQTPRYLIKTRGQQVTLSCSPISGHRSVSWYQQTPGQGLQFLFEYFSETQRNKGNFPGRFSGRQFSNSRSEMNVSTLELGDSALYLCASRSPGMSYEQYFGPGTRLTVT.

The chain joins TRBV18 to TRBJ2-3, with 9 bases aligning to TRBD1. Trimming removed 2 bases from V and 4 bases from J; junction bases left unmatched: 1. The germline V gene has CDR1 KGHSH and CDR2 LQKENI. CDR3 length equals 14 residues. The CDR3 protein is CASSPWTGADTQYF. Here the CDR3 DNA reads TGTGCCAGCTCACCATGGACAGGGGCAGATACGCAGTATTTT. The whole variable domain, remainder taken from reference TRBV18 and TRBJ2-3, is NAGVMQNPRHLVRRRGQEARLRCSPMKGHSHVYWYRQLPEEGLKFMVYLQKENIIDESGMPKERFSAEFPKEGPSILRIQQVVRGDSAAYFCASSPWTGADTQYFGPGTRLTVL.